This entry is about one T cell receptor (beta chain). Its antigen is still unknown. V was shortened by 5 bases and J by 4 bases, with 17 bases between the two germline ends. Looked up from germline, CDR1 is MDHEN and CDR2 is SYDVKM. This CDR3 has 15 residues. This record belongs to a study of radiotherapy plus CTLA-4 blockade in lung cancer. Study observations and caveats: Response was reportedly best predicted by early blood T cell clone dynamics, with interferon-beta.

The method was immunoSEQ multiplex PCR; TCRdb's version includes in-frame clones alone and lacks a portion of them. The table has tens of thousands of clones, about 83% seen once. The material sequenced was peripheral blood, taken from a patient treated with radiotherapy plus ipilimumab. This receptor was obtained from a human donor with non-small cell lung cancer that progressed on radiotherapy plus ipilimumab. V gene TRBV28 combines with J gene TRBJ1-1; possibly TRBD1 for D (6 bases). CDR3 region: CASSQQGPWGTEAFF. DNA of the CDR3: TGTGCCAGCAGTCAGCAGGGGCCCTGGGGCACTGAAGCTTTCTTT.